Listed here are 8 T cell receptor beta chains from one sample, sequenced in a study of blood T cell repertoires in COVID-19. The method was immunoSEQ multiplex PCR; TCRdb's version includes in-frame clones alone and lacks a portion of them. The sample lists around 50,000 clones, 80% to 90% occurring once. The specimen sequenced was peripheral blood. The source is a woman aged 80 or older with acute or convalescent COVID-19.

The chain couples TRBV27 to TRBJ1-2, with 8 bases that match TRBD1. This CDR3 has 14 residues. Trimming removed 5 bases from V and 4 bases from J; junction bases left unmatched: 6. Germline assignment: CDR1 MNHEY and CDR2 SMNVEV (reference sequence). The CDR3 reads CASSPQGAGYGYTF. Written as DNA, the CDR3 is TGTGCCAGCAGTCCTCAGGGGGCGGGCTATGGCTACACCTTC.

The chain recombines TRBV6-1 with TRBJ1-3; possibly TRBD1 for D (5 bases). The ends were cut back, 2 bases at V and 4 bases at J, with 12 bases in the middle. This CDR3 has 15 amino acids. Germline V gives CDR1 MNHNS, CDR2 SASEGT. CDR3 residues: CASSEYGRAGNTIYF. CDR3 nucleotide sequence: TGTGCCAGCAGTGAATACGGCAGGGCGGGAAACACCATATATTTT.

CDR3 protein: CSATVPANYGYTF. CDR3 coding DNA: TGCAGCGCAACAGTACCTGCTAACTATGGCTACACCTTC. The chain couples TRBV29-1 to TRBJ1-2, with no clear D. The CDR3 is 13 residues long. CDR1 is SQVTM, CDR2 ANQGSEA, per germline. V was trimmed by 7 bases and J by 0 bases, leaving 12 bases between them. The full variable domain, rest sourced from reference TRBV29-1 and TRBJ1-2, is SAVISQKPSRDICQRGTSLTIQCQVDSQVTMMFWYRQQPGQSLTLIATANQGSEATYESGFVIDKFPISRPNLTFSTLTVSNMSPEDSSIYLCSATVPANYGYTFGSGTRLTVV.

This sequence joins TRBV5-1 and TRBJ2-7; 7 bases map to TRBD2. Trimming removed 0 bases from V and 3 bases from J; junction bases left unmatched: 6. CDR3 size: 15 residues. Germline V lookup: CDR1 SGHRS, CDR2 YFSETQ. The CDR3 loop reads CASSLGGEGGYEQYF. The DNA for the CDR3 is TGCGCCAGCAGCTTGGGAGGGGAGGGTGGCTACGAGCAGTACTTC. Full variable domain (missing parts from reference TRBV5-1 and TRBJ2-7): KAGVTQTPRYLIKTRGQQVTLSCSPISGHRSVSWYQQTPGQGLQFLFEYFSETQRNKGNFPGRFSGRQFSNSRSEMNVSTLELGDSALYLCASSLGGEGGYEQYFGPGTRLTVT.

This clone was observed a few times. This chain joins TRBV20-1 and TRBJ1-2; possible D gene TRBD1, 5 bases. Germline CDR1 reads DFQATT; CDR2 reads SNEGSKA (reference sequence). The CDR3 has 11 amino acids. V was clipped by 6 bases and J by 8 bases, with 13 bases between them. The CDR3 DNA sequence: TGCAGTGCGCCGGTGGAGGGGGGCTACACCTTC. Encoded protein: CSAPVEGGYTF.

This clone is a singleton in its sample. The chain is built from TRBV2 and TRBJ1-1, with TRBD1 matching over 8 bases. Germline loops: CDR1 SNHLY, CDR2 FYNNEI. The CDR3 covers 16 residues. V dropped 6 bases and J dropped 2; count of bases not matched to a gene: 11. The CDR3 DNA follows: TGTGCCAGCAGCAATCCTCCCGGGACAGGAAACACTGAAGCTTTCTTT. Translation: CASSNPPGTGNTEAFF.

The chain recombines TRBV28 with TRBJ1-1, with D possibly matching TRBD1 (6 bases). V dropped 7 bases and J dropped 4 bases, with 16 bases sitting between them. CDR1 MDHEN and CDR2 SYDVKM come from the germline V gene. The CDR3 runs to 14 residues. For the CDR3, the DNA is TGTGCCAGCACGGGGGGGGCGTTGAGCACTGAAGCTTTCTTT. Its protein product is CASTGGALSTEAFF.

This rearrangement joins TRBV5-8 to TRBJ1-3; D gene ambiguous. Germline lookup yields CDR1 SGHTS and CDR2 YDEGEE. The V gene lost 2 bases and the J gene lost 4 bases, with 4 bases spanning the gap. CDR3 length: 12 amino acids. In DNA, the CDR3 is TGTGCCAGCAGCTTCCGGGGAAACACCATATATTTT. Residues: CASSFRGNTIYF. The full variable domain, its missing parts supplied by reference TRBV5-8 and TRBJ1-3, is EAGVTQSPTHLIKTRGQQATLRCSPISGHTSVYWYQQALGLGLQFLLWYDEGEERNRGNFPPRFSGRQFPNYSSELNVNALELEDSALYLCASSFRGNTIYFGEGSWLTVV.